These 21 T cell receptor beta chains originate from one sample sequenced in a study of ipilimumab plus nivolumab after autologous stem cell transplantation. Some clones are missing from TCRdb's copy, which holds only in-frame ones; the method was immunoSEQ multiplex PCR. The sample records about 3,200 clones, 80% to 85% being singletons. Specimen: PBMCs, collected in a trial of ipilimumab plus nivolumab as post-transplant consolidation. The receptor source for this set is a male donor with multiple myeloma.

This clone showed up just once. The V and J genes are TRBV6-6 and TRBJ1-2, with D maybe TRBD1 (6 bases). V was pared by 6 bases and J by 4 bases, with 12 bases between. From germline, CDR1 is MNHNY and CDR2 SVGAGI (reference sequence). The CDR3 has 13 residues. The CDR3 DNA is TGTGCCAGCAGATTAGGACAGCTCTATGGCTACACCTTC. Its protein is CASRLGQLYGYTF.

The CDR3 DNA is TGCAGCGTTGGAGTACGACAGGCACAGATGAACACTGAAGCTTTCTTT. This encodes CSVGVRQAQMNTEAFF. The chain has TRBV29-1 and TRBJ1-1; D possibly corresponds to TRBD1 (6 bases). The V gene lost 4 bases and the J gene lost 0 bases, with 18 bases spanning the gap. CDR3 size: 16 residues. Germline loops: CDR1 SQVTM, CDR2 ANQGSEA.

The chain joins TRBV9 to TRBJ2-7; no reliable D call. The CDR3 contains 14 residues. Germline V gene sequence: CDR1 SGDLS, CDR2 YYNGEE. The germline V and J ends were trimmed by 4 bases and 4 bases, with 15 bases remaining between them. DNA of the CDR3: TGTGCCAGCAGCCCCGAGTTTGGGTTATACGAGCAGTACTTC. The encoded protein is CASSPEFGLYEQYF.

V usage is TRBV28 and J usage is TRBJ2-3; no reliable D call. This CDR3 has 10 amino acids. In germline, CDR1 is MDHEN, CDR2 SYDVKM. Trimming took off 3 bases at V and 7 bases at J, with 2 bases between the two ends. The CDR3 reads CASSFNTQYF. DNA for the CDR3: TGTGCCAGCAGTTTCAATACGCAGTATTTT.

This clone was seen just once. The chain employs TRBV6-5 and TRBJ1-2, with D perhaps matching TRBD1 (6 bases). V was trimmed by 4 bases and J by 3 bases, leaving 12 bases between them. The CDR3 has 14 amino acids. CDR1 is MNHEY, CDR2 SVGAGI, per germline. The CDR3 DNA sequence: TGTGCCAGCAGTTCACAGGGTGGACACTATGGCTACACCTTC. This encodes CASSSQGGHYGYTF.

J is TRBJ2-7 and V is TRBV10-3; unclear D gene. Germline-derived CDR1 and CDR2 are ENHRY and SYGVKD. With 6 bases removed from V and 2 bases from J, the gap between germline ends came to 14 bases. The CDR3 is 14 amino acids. CDR3 nucleotides: TGTGCCATCAGAAGGACCGTCGCTCCCTACGAGCAGTACTTC. Its translation: CAIRRTVAPYEQYF.

V and J are TRBV2 and TRBJ2-5; 7 positions match TRBD2. Germline CDR1 reads SNHLY; CDR2 reads FYNNEI. V lost 2 bases to trimming and J lost 3 bases; unmatched junction nucleotides: 6. This CDR3 comprises 15 residues. Written as DNA, the CDR3 is TGTGCCAGCAGTGAAACCGGGAGGCCTGAAGAGACCCAGTACTTC. Its translation is CASSETGRPEETQYF.

This clone is large by share. The rearrangement joins TRBV4-1 to TRBJ2-1, with TRBD1 matching over 7 bases. With 1 base clipped from V and 4 bases from J, the junction kept 4 bases outside the gene matches. Germline V gene lookup returns CDR1 MGHRA and CDR2 YSYEKL. CDR3 length equals 15 residues. The CDR3 loop is CASSQAGTEYNEQFF. The CDR3 DNA reads as TGCGCCAGCAGCCAAGCCGGGACAGAGTACAATGAGCAGTTCTTC.

The chain links TRBV29-1 to TRBJ2-7, with D hard to call. V was pared by 6 bases and J by 0 bases, with 9 bases between. The CDR3 is 12 amino acids. Germline-derived CDR1 and CDR2 are SQVTM and ANQGSEA. The CDR3 sequence is CSVADGSYEQYF. The CDR3, as DNA: TGCAGCGTGGCGGACGGCTCCTACGAGCAGTACTTC.

The J gene is TRBJ1-2, the V gene TRBV30; D not certain. The germline gives CDR1 GTSNPN, CDR2 SVGIG (reference sequence). V lost 0 bases and J lost 3, with 2 bases in between. This CDR3 spans 11 amino acids. The CDR3 spells CAWSVYYGYTF. The CDR3 DNA sequence: TGTGCCTGGAGTGTTTACTATGGCTACACCTTC.

The rearrangement uses TRBV30 and TRBJ2-3, with TRBD2 matching over 10 bases. Germline V gene lookup returns CDR1 GTSNPN and CDR2 SVGIG (reference sequence). J was trimmed by 7 bases and V by 0 bases; bases with no gene match: 4. The CDR3 contains 14 residues. CDR3 region: CAWSVERGGNTQYF. Here the CDR3 DNA reads TGTGCCTGGAGTGTTGAGCGGGGGGGGAATACGCAGTATTTT. The full variable domain, rest sourced from reference TRBV30 and TRBJ2-3, is SQTIHQWPATLVQPVGSPLSLECTVEGTSNPNLYWYRQAAGRGLQLLFYSVGIGQISSEVPQNLSASRPQDRQFILSSKKLLLSDSGFYLCAWSVERGGNTQYFGPGTRLTVL.

The V and J genes are TRBV6-5 and TRBJ1-1; TRBD1 might be the D (5 bases). The CDR3 length is 13 residues. The V gene lost 2 bases and the J gene lost 4 bases, with 8 bases spanning the gap. Germline V gene data show CDR1 as MNHEY and CDR2 as SVGAGI. CDR3 loop: CASSYRQPTEAFF. CDR3 coding DNA: TGTGCCAGCAGTTACAGACAGCCCACTGAAGCTTTCTTT.

The chain couples TRBV7-6 to TRBJ1-6; D may be TRBD1 (5 bases). Trimming removed 4 bases at V and 5 bases at J, with 12 bases between. The CDR3 is 15 residues long. CDR1 is SGHVS and CDR2 is FNYEAQ in the germline V gene. The CDR3 DNA reads TGTGCCAGCAGCTCCGCGGGACCGAATAATTCACCCCTCCACTTT. It codes for CASSSAGPNNSPLHF.

J is TRBJ2-5 and V is TRBV28, with a tentative D call TRBD2 (5 bases). V was shortened by 8 bases and J by 0 bases, with 13 bases between the two germline ends. The CDR3 covers 14 residues. CDR1 and CDR2 (germline): MDHEN, SYDVKM. CDR3: CASGRAGNQETQYF. The CDR3 bases are TGTGCCAGCGGGAGAGCAGGCAACCAAGAGACCCAGTACTTC.

J is TRBJ2-7 and V is TRBV20-1; no reliable D call. Germline CDR1 and CDR2: DFQATT and SNEGSKA (reference sequence). The ends were cut back, 3 bases at V and 4 bases at J, with 7 bases in the middle. The CDR3 runs to 11 residues. The CDR3 region is CSASLEYEQYF. CDR3 DNA sequence: TGCAGTGCTAGTTTGGAGTACGAGCAGTACTTC.

This clone was counted only a few times. The chain has TRBV2 and TRBJ1-6; D ambiguous. Germline assignment: CDR1 SNHLY and CDR2 FYNNEI. The length of the CDR3 is 13 residues. V was trimmed by 4 bases and J by 8 bases, leaving 9 bases between them. The CDR3 reads CASSVRLDSPLHF. The CDR3 DNA is TGTGCCAGCAGTGTTAGGTTGGATTCACCCCTCCACTTT.

This chain connects TRBV5-1 to TRBJ2-7, with D maybe TRBD2 (6 bases). V was pared by 4 bases and J by 3 bases, with 20 bases between. The length of the CDR3 is 16 residues. Germline V CDR1 and CDR2: SGHRS, YFSETQ. This chain's CDR3 is CASSPILGGGIYEQYF. The CDR3 nucleotides read TGCGCCAGCAGCCCAATCTTGGGTGGGGGGATCTACGAGCAGTACTTC.

The V call is TRBV5-6, the J call TRBJ2-2; D is perhaps TRBD1 (6 bases). The V gene's germline CDR1 is SGHDT and CDR2 YYEEEE. Between the trimmed V and J ends, which lost 5 bases and 5 bases, there was a span of 7 bases. The CDR3 runs to 12 residues. In DNA form, the CDR3 reads TGTGCCAGCAGTACAGGGACCGGGGAGCTGTTTTTT. Protein: CASSTGTGELFF.

The genes are TRBV9 and TRBJ2-3; TRBD1 matches 8 bases. This CDR3 contains 13 residues. Per the germline V gene, CDR1 is SGDLS and CDR2 is YYNGEE. V shed 4 bases, J shed 7 bases, and the junction held 5 bases outside the gene matches. Here the CDR3 reads CASSRDRQNTQYF. The DNA of the CDR3 is TGTGCCAGCAGCCGGGACAGGCAAAATACGCAGTATTTT.

The V and J genes are TRBV9 and TRBJ2-7; D perhaps matches TRBD1 (6 bases). CDR3 length: 14 residues. The germline V and J ends were trimmed by 0 bases and 3 bases, with 10 bases remaining between them. In germline, CDR1 is SGDLS, CDR2 YYNGEE. CDR3 bases: TGTGCCAGCAGCGTAGCGGTAGGGGGCTACGAGCAGTACTTC. Translated, it gives CASSVAVGGYEQYF.

The gene calls are TRBV5-4 and TRBJ2-3; 10 bases are a match to TRBD2. Germline CDR1 SGHNT, CDR2 YYREEE (reference sequence). The V segment lost 4 bases and the J segment 2 bases; nucleotides outside the gene matches: 13. This CDR3 contains 18 residues. This chain's CDR3 is CASSRAGVAGGPTDTQYF. CDR3 sequence (DNA): TGTGCCAGCAGCCGCGCTGGGGTAGCGGGGGGCCCCACAGATACGCAGTATTTT.